The sequence of this T cell receptor beta chain was determined in a study of blood T cell repertoires in COVID-19. The wider study: Collection of acute and convalescent COVID-19 samples took place in the United States, Italy and Spain.

This CDR3 contains 13 residues. The V and J ends lost 3 bases and 11 bases respectively, with 16 bases between them. CDR1 is LNHDA and CDR2 is SQIVND in the germline V gene (reference sequence). Contact with a PCR-confirmed or clinician-diagnosed COVID-19 case occurred within 2 weeks of entry. TCRdb's table, derived via immunoSEQ multiplex PCR, lists solely in-frame clones and lacks some. This table has 250,000 to 300,000 clones, around 84% appearing once. The origin of this receptor is a man aged 40-49 years who had been exposed to COVID-19. The chain employs TRBV19 and TRBJ1-1; TRBD1 might be the D (6 bases). What was sequenced was PBMCs or T cells enriched from blood (not recorded which). CDR3 loop: CASSIGGPGAAFF. CDR3 in DNA: TGTGCCAGTAGTATCGGTGGTCCAGGGGCCGCTTTCTTT.